These T cell receptor beta chains were read from a single sample in a study of CD8 T cells in Susac syndrome. In TCRdb, the immunoSEQ multiplex PCR reads were re-called with MiXCR into one record per CDR3 protein. The profile shows 170,000 or so distinct CDR3 sequences, approximately 93% of them singletons. Sequences were obtained from CD4+ T cells from PBMCs. The receptor set was obtained from a human donor with multiple sclerosis. CDR3s include the opening cysteine and the closing phenylalanine or tryptophan.

>TRBJ2-2|TRBV7-9|12
CAGGGNTGELFF
>TRBJ1-5|TRBV3-1|15
CASSNTGYSNQPQHF
>TRBJ2-2|TRBV30|15
CASRQGDWGTGELFF
>TRBJ2-1|TRBV5-1|15
CASSTPQDRASEQFF
>TRBJ1-1|TRBV5-1|15
CASSLTGVKNTEAFF
>TRBJ1-5|TRBV18|19
CASSPRARGAGGSNQPQHF
>TRBJ2-1|TRBV19|17
CASTELAGGSGYNEQFF
>TRBJ1-1|TRBV6-5|14
CASISRRLGTEAFF
>TRBJ2-3|TRBV24-1|16
CATSESSSGWTDTQYF
>TRBJ2-7|TRBV2|15
CASKRVQGTTYEQYF
>TRBJ2-1|TRBV2|15
CASSGLAGLYNEQFF
>TRBJ2-3|TRBV20-1|13
CSARVSGSDTQYF
>TRBJ2-7|TRBV6-5|11
CAAGVGYEQYF
>TRBJ1-1|TRBV5-6|11
CASSLSSEAFF
>TRBJ1-2|TRBV6-6|12
CASISSNYGYTF
>TRBJ2-5|TRBV7-6|13
CASSLALQETQYF
>TRBJ2-4|TRBV11-2|15
CASSTSLAWGGIQYF
>TRBJ2-3|TRBV7-2|17
CASSLSPTGGITDTQYF
>TRBJ2-7|TRBV10-2|13
CASSWAGTYEQYF
>TRBJ1-2|TRBV7-9|14
CASSLEGLLYGYTF
>TRBJ2-7|TRBV6-1|14
CASRETLMTYEQYF
>TRBJ2-5|TRBV6-2/TRBV6-3|15
CASKEGQTFQETQYF
>TRBJ2-7|TRBV18|15
CASSPYRVDSSEQYF
>TRBJ2-7|TRBV12-3/TRBV12-4|15
CASSVTGTGGWEQYF
>TRBJ1-6|TRBV30|16
CAWTVGISSYNSPLHF
>TRBJ1-2|TRBV7-2|14
CASSSRQGAPGYTF
>TRBJ2-7|TRBV28|14
CASRPGTGTYEQYF
>TRBJ1-1|TRBV20-1|14
CSAGGRQANTEAFF
>TRBJ2-2|TRBV11-2|15
CASSPTTANTGELFF
>TRBJ2-1|TRBV27|14
CASSQGESVYEQFF
>TRBJ2-7|TRBV11-1|15
CASSLAMDRPYEQYF
>TRBJ1-5|TRBV5-6|13
CASSLYRNQPQHF
>TRBJ2-5|TRBV18|14
CASSQGQFGETQYF